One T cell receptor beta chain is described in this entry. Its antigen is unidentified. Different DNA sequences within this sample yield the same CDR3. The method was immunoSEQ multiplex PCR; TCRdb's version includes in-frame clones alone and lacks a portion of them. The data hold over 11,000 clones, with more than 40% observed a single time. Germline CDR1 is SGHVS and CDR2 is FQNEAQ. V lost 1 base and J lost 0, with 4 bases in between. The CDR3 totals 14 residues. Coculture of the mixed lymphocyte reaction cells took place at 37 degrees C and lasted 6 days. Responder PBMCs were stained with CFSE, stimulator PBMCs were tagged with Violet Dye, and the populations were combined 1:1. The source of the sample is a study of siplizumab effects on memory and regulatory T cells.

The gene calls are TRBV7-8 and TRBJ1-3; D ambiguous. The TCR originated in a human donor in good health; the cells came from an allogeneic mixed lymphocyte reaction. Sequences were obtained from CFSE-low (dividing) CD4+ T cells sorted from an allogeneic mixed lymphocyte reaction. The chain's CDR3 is CASSLDSSGNTIYF. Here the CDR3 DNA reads TGTGCCAGCAGCTTAGATAGCTCTGGAAACACCATATATTTT.